The T cell receptor beta chain described here comes from a study of shared clonotypes between healthy human individuals. Study in general: There were three CD4 naive, three CD4 memory, two CD8 naive and one CD8 memory plates per donor. Study-level results: Compared with memory subsets, naive subsets generally had larger estimated richness. The small donor group covered limited genetic and exposure diversity.

Germline CDR1 MNHNY, CDR2 SVGAGI (reference sequence). The CDR3 has 15 amino acids. The V end was cut by 0 bases, the J end by 1 base, with 10 bases between. CD45RO+ cells went into CD8 memory alongside CCR7-negative CD45RA+ TemRA cells. On this clone: Its antigen is undetermined.

TCRdb's copy holds only in-frame clones and misses some; the assay was immunoSEQ multiplex PCR. The top ten clones hold 20% to 25% of a sample with about 110,000 clones, around two thirds of them seen once. The origin of this receptor is a woman younger than 45 in good health. Sequencing used memory CD8+ T cells sorted from blood. The subset here: CD45RO+ cells pooled with CCR7-negative TemRA cells. This chain uses TRBV6-6 with TRBJ2-7; perhaps TRBD2 as D (6 bases). CDR3: CASSYSTGLSYEQYF. The CDR3 DNA reads TGTGCCAGCAGTTACTCAACGGGACTGTCCTACGAGCAGTACTTC.